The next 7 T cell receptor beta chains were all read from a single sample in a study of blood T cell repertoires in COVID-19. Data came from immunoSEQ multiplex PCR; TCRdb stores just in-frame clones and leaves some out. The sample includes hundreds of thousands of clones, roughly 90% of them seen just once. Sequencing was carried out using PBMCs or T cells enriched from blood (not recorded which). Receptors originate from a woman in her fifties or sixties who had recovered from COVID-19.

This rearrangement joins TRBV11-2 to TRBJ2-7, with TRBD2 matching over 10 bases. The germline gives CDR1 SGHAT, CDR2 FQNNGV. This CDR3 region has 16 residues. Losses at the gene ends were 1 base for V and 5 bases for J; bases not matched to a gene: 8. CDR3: CASSLVRLAGADEQYF. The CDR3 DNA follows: TGTGCCAGCAGCTTAGTTCGCCTAGCGGGAGCCGACGAGCAGTACTTC.

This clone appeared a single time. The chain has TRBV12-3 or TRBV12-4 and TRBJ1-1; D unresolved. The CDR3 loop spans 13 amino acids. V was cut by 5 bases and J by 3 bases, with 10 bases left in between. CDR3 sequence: CASSPLRYTEAFF. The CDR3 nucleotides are TGTGCCAGCAGTCCCCTGAGGTACACTGAAGCTTTCTTT.

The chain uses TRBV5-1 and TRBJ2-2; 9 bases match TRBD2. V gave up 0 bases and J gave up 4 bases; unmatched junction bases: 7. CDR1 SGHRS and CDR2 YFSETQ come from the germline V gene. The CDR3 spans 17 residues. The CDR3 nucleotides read TGCGCCAGCAGCTTGGACGAGAGCGGGAGGATCACCGGGGAGCTGTTTTTT. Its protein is CASSLDESGRITGELFF. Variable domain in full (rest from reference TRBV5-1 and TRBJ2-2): KAGVTQTPRYLIKTRGQQVTLSCSPISGHRSVSWYQQTPGQGLQFLFEYFSETQRNKGNFPGRFSGRQFSNSRSEMNVSTLELGDSALYLCASSLDESGRITGELFFGEGSRLTVL.

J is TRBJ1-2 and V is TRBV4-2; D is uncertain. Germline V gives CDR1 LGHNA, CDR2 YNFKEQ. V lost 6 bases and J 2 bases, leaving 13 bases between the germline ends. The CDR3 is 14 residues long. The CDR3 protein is CASRREGMNYGYTF. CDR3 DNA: TGTGCCAGCAGACGTGAGGGAATGAACTATGGCTACACCTTC.

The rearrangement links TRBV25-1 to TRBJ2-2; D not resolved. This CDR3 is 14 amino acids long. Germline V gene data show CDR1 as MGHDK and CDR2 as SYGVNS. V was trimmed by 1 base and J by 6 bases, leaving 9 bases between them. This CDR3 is CASSELQSAGELFF. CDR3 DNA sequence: TGTGCCAGCAGTGAATTACAAAGTGCCGGGGAGCTGTTTTTT.

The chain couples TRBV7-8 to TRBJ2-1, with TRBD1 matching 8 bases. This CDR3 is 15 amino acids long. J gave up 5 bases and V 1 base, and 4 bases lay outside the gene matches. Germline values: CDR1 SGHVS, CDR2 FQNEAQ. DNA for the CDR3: TGTGCCAGCAGCTTAGGCAGGGGGCGAAACAATGAGCAGTTCTTC. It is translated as CASSLGRGRNNEQFF.

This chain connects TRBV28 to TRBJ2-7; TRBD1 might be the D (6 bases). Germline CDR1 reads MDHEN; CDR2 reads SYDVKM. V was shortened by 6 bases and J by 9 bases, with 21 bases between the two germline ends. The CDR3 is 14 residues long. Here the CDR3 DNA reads TGTGCCAGCAGGGCCGGAAGTGGGGGCGGTCGGCAGTACTTC. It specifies CASRAGSGGGRQYF.